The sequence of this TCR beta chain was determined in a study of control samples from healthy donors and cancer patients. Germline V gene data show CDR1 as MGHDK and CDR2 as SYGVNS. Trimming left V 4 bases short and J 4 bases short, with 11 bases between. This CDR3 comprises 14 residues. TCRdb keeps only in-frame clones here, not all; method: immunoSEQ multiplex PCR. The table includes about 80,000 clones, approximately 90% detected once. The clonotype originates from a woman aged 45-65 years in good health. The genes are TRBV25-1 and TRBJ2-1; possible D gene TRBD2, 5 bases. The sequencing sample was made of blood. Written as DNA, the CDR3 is TGTGCCAGCAGTGTGGAGCGGAGATACAATGAGCAGTTCTTC. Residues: CASSVERRYNEQFF.